What follows are 4 T cell receptor beta chains derived from one specimen sequenced in a study of blood T cell repertoires in COVID-19. The repertoire was sequenced with immunoSEQ multiplex PCR; TCRdb's copy has only in-frame clones and lacks some. Here the sample spans around 45,000 clones, 70% to 90% being singletons. The sequenced material came from peripheral blood. All receptors derive from a man older than 75 with acute or convalescent COVID-19.

V is TRBV18 and J is TRBJ2-2; 7 bases fit TRBD1. V was clipped by 6 bases and J by 11 bases; unmatched bases: 9. The CDR3 has 13 amino acids. Germline CDR1 is KGHSH and CDR2 is LQKENI. In nucleotides, the CDR3 is TGTGCCAGCTCCCGACAAGACAGGGCAGAGCTGTTTTTT. It encodes CASSRQDRAELFF.

J is TRBJ2-2 and V is TRBV6-5, with a possible D match to TRBD1 (5 bases). Germline V gene lookup returns CDR1 MNHEY and CDR2 SVGAGI. The CDR3 is 15 amino acids. Deletions cut 7 bases from V and 0 bases from J, with 12 bases between. CDR3 nucleotides: TGTGCCAGCACCAGGGTGTTTACGAACACCGGGGAGCTGTTTTTT. Residues: CASTRVFTNTGELFF.

The chain joins TRBV5-1 to TRBJ2-2; no definite D call. CDR3 length: 14 amino acids. In germline, CDR1 is SGHRS, CDR2 YFSETQ. V was trimmed by 7 bases and J by 4 bases, leaving 14 bases between them. The CDR3 DNA reads TGCGCCAGCGCGAGGTCCTGGCTCACCGGGGAGCTGTTTTTT. Its translation: CASARSWLTGELFF.

This rearrangement joins TRBV10-3 to TRBJ1-2; 8 bases are shared with TRBD1. V was pared by 6 bases and J by 6 bases, with 6 bases of the junction left unmatched. Germline V gene sequence: CDR1 ENHRY, CDR2 SYGVKD. The CDR3 totals 13 residues. The CDR3 region is CAISGQGQDGYTF. The CDR3 nucleotides read TGTGCCATCAGCGGACAGGGCCAGGATGGCTACACCTTC.